Shown below are 21 T cell receptor beta chains from a single sample sequenced in a study of shared clonotypes between healthy human individuals. The table came from immunoSEQ multiplex PCR; TCRdb's copy has only in-frame clones and leaves some out. The sample has about 480,000 clones, less than 85% seen once. Sequences were obtained from PBMCs. Receptor source: a woman aged 40 to 50 in good health. Some clones in this sample may be carry-over from other donors' samples.

This clone was seen once. The V and J genes are TRBV7-2 and TRBJ1-4; TRBD1 is a possible D gene (5 bases). Germline assignment: CDR1 SGHTA and CDR2 FQGNSA. The CDR3 runs to 12 residues. V was pared by 8 bases and J by 8 bases, with 12 bases between. The CDR3 protein is CASLVKGEKLFF. The CDR3 bases are TGTGCCAGCCTAGTCAAGGGGGAAAAACTGTTTTTT.

This clone was found once. V gene TRBV5-1 combines with J gene TRBJ2-5; no reliable D call. CDR1 and CDR2 (germline): SGHRS, YFSETQ. Trimming took 5 bases from V and 4 from J, leaving 15 bases between them. This CDR3 has 14 residues. CDR3 protein: CASRIGPQSETQYF. DNA for the CDR3: TGCGCCAGCAGGATTGGCCCCCAATCAGAGACCCAGTACTTC.

The V gene is TRBV5-4, the J gene TRBJ2-5, with D maybe TRBD2 (6 bases). The CDR3 length is 14 residues. Trimming shortened V by 3 bases and J by 0 bases, and 9 bases separated the two germline ends. Per the germline V gene, CDR1 is SGHNT and CDR2 is YYREEE (reference sequence). CDR3 coding DNA: TGTGCCAGCAGCTGGGTAGCGGACCAAGAGACCCAGTACTTC. This encodes CASSWVADQETQYF.

This clone has just a few counts. This chain links TRBV27 with TRBJ2-5; TRBD2 agrees at 8 bases. The ends lost 3 bases at V and 1 base at J; junction bases unmatched: 7. Germline CDR1 reads MNHEY; CDR2 reads SMNVEV (reference sequence). The CDR3 totals 16 residues. The CDR3 nucleotides read TGTGCCAGCAGTTTTGACGGGAGGGCCTTCCAAGAGACCCAGTACTTC. Amino acids: CASSFDGRAFQETQYF.

This clone was counted between two and nine times. The rearrangement joins TRBV28 to TRBJ1-5, with 7 bases matching TRBD1. The V and J ends lost 2 bases and 3 bases, in that order; junction bases with no gene match: 4. Germline V gene lookup returns CDR1 MDHEN and CDR2 SYDVKM. There are 15 residues in the CDR3. The CDR3 region has the DNA TGTGCCAGCAGTTTACTGACAGGGAACAATCAGCCCCAGCATTTT. Translating it yields CASSLLTGNNQPQHF. The whole variable domain, filled in from reference TRBV28 and TRBJ1-5, reads DVKVTQSSRYLVKRTGEKVFLECVQDMDHENMFWYRQDPGLGLRLIYFSYDVKMKEKGDIPEGYSVSREKKERFSLILESASTNQTSMYLCASSLLTGNNQPQHFGDGTRLSIL.

This chain uses TRBV27 with TRBJ2-7; D gene unclear. V lost 3 bases, J lost 7 bases, and 22 bases lay in between. CDR1 and CDR2 (germline): MNHEY, SMNVEV (reference sequence). This CDR3 comprises 16 residues. The CDR3 here is CASSFRPGRPLREQYF. Here the CDR3 DNA reads TGTGCCAGCAGTTTTCGCCCTGGACGGCCTCTGCGGGAGCAGTACTTC.

In its sample, this clone was seen a few times. The chain has TRBV6-5 and TRBJ1-3; D remains ambiguous. V was cut by 6 bases and J by 2 bases, with 11 bases left in between. The CDR3 sequence is 14 residues long. Germline V gene lookup returns CDR1 MNHEY and CDR2 SVGAGI. The CDR3 sequence is CASRPGLTGNTIYF. The CDR3 nucleotides read TGTGCCAGCAGACCCGGTCTGACTGGAAACACCATATATTTT.

The chain has TRBV15 and TRBJ1-1; D is unresolved. Germline V gene sequence: CDR1 LNHNV, CDR2 YYDKDF (reference sequence). This CDR3 comprises 14 residues. Trimming pared 0 bases from V and 5 bases from J, leaving 10 bases between. Here the CDR3 reads CATSRDLWNTEAFF. Here the CDR3 DNA reads TGTGCCACCAGCAGAGATCTTTGGAATACTGAAGCTTTCTTT. The full variable domain, rest sourced from reference TRBV15 and TRBJ1-1, is DAMVIQNPRYQVTQFGKPVTLSCSQTLNHNVMYWYQQKSSQAPKLLFHYYDKDFNNEADTPDNFQSRRPNTSFCFLDIRSPGLGDTAMYLCATSRDLWNTEAFFGQGTRLTVV.

V and J are TRBV7-2 and TRBJ2-7; D is tentatively TRBD1 or TRBD2 (5 bases each). Per germline, CDR1 SGHTA and CDR2 FQGNSA. The CDR3 runs 12 residues. Trimming removed 5 bases at V and 3 bases at J, with 8 bases between. CDR3 coding DNA: TGTGCCAGCAGCCGTGGGGGCTACGAGCAGTACTTC. Translated: CASSRGGYEQYF.

This clone is a singleton in its sample. The chain has TRBV9 and TRBJ1-2, with 7 bases identical to TRBD1. J lost 7 bases, V lost 3 bases, and 9 bases had no gene match. The CDR3 has 14 residues. Germline CDR1 is SGDLS and CDR2 is YYNGEE. CDR3 nucleotide sequence: TGTGCCAGCAGCGGCGGGACAGTTTCGGCTGGCTACACCTTC. Protein product: CASSGGTVSAGYTF.

This clone was seen once. V usage is TRBV10-3 and J usage is TRBJ2-1; no clear D. This CDR3 contains 12 residues. The germline V gene encodes CDR1 ENHRY and CDR2 SYGVKD. V dropped 3 bases and J dropped 9 bases, with 9 bases sitting between them. DNA of the CDR3: TGTGCCATCAGTGACCAGAGAGGTGAGCAGTTCTTC. Protein product: CAISDQRGEQFF.

The chain joins TRBV6-6 to TRBJ1-4; 7 nucleotides match TRBD1. The trim removed 5 bases at V and 7 bases at J, leaving 10 bases unmatched. The CDR3 length is 15 residues. Germline V gene lookup returns CDR1 MNHNY and CDR2 SVGAGI (reference sequence). CDR3 bases: TGTGCCAGCAGTAGTGACAGGGTTTTCGGTGAAAAACTGTTTTTT. It specifies CASSSDRVFGEKLFF.

The gene calls are TRBV27 and TRBJ2-1; TRBD2 matches at 11 bases. The CDR3 runs 16 residues. V lost 3 bases, J lost 9 bases, and 10 bases stayed unmatched. Germline V gene lookup returns CDR1 MNHEY and CDR2 SMNVEV (reference sequence). CDR3: CASSFRLAGGPFEQFF. The CDR3 region has the DNA TGTGCCAGCAGTTTCCGGTTAGCGGGAGGGCCGTTTGAGCAGTTCTTC.

This clone was counted many times. The chain couples TRBV28 to TRBJ2-3; 8 bases are shared with TRBD1. V trimming: 5 bases; J trimming: 10 bases; junction bases outside the gene matches: 17. CDR3 length: 16 residues. Per germline, CDR1 MDHEN and CDR2 SYDVKM. CDR3 sequence reads: CASSRPPGTGRQSQYF. For the CDR3, the DNA is TGTGCCAGCAGTAGACCCCCCGGGACAGGCAGGCAGTCGCAGTATTTT.

The V call is TRBV30, the J call TRBJ2-3; D may be TRBD2 (5 bases). Trimming stripped 7 bases from V and 2 bases from J, with 16 bases between. The CDR3 is 14 amino acids. The germline gives CDR1 GTSNPN, CDR2 SVGIG (reference sequence). The CDR3: CAFSGPRVTDTQYF. The CDR3 DNA follows: TGTGCCTTCTCCGGGCCGAGGGTCACAGATACGCAGTATTTT.

The genes are TRBV19 and TRBJ2-1; D call uncertain. Germline CDR1 is LNHDA and CDR2 is SQIVND (reference sequence). Trimming removed 1 base at V and 7 bases at J, with 2 bases between. CDR3 length equals 11 residues. CDR3 sequence (DNA): TGTGCCAGTAGTATAGTTAATGAGCAGTTCTTC. Translation gives CASSIVNEQFF. Filled out from reference TRBV19 and TRBJ2-1, the complete variable domain reads DGGITQSPKYLFRKEGQNVTLSCEQNLNHDAMYWYRQDPGQGLRLIYYSQIVNDFQKGDIAEGYSVSREKKESFPLTVTSAQKNPTAFYLCASSIVNEQFFGPGTRLTVL.

The V gene is TRBV5-5, the J gene TRBJ2-7; no definite D call. This CDR3 is built from 11 residues. V was cut by 3 bases and J by 7 bases, with 8 bases left in between. Germline CDR1 reads SGHKS; CDR2 reads YYEKEE (reference sequence). CDR3 nucleotides: TGTGCCAGCAGCTCCCAAAGGGAGCAGTACTTC. This gives the protein CASSSQREQYF.

The chain carries TRBV6-6 and TRBJ1-5, with D perhaps TRBD1 (6 bases). Germline CDR1 is MNHNY and CDR2 is SVGAGI (reference sequence). The CDR3 is 13 amino acids. Trimming left V 5 bases short and J 4 bases short, with 9 bases between. The chain's CDR3 is CASSQGQNQPQHF. DNA of the CDR3: TGTGCCAGCAGTCAAGGACAGAATCAGCCCCAGCATTTT.

This clone occurred once. The chain joins TRBV27 to TRBJ2-7; 9 bases align to TRBD1. CDR1 and CDR2 (germline): MNHEY, SMNVEV (reference sequence). V dropped 6 bases and J dropped 2; count of bases not matched to a gene: 8. The CDR3 is 15 residues long. CDR3 loop: CASSLGGDRAYEQYF. The DNA for the CDR3 is TGTGCCAGCAGCCTAGGGGGGGACAGGGCCTACGAGCAGTACTTC.

This chain joins TRBV11-2 and TRBJ2-3; 8 bases map to TRBD2. The V segment lost 1 base and the J segment 2 bases; nucleotides outside the gene matches: 5. CDR1 and CDR2 (germline): SGHAT, FQNNGV. The CDR3 contains 16 residues. CDR3 sequence: CASSLGAGGYTDTQYF. CDR3 nucleotides: TGTGCCAGCAGCTTAGGGGCGGGAGGTTACACAGATACGCAGTATTTT.

The V and J genes are TRBV18 and TRBJ2-7; D gene ambiguous. The CDR3 contains 12 residues. V was pared by 2 bases and J by 8 bases, with 10 bases between. Per germline, CDR1 KGHSH and CDR2 LQKENI. DNA for the CDR3: TGTGCCAGCTCACCATACGAGCGCCAGCAGTACTTC. This codes for CASSPYERQQYF.